This T cell receptor (beta chain) appears in the sequencing data of a study of T cell responses to AZD1222 COVID-19 vaccine (dated by TCRdb to the early 2020s). Concerning the study at large: TCR sequencing covered about 230 trial participants: approximately 200 given two doses of AZD1222 and approximately 26 given two doses of MenACWY control vaccine. Trial participants were enrolled by age into subgroups of 18-55, 56-69 and 70-plus years, and roughly 150, 30 and 60 TCR-sequenced participants, respectively, were included in these subgroups. The paper as a whole reports these results and caveats: The 56-69-year group was small, and its depth increase did not reach significance, likely because of low power. Spike-specific TCR breadth and depth rose significantly after two AZD1222 doses compared with day 0 and with MenACWY recipients. Reportedly, almost half of the unique spike-specific TCRs recognized epitopes lying outside the regions that are mutated in the B.1.351 and B.1.1.7 variants. Conclusions about previously exposed vaccinees were limited because only a handful of AZD1222 recipients were SARS-CoV-2 seropositive at baseline. No day 14 peak-response samples were available, so repertoires were characterized only after the peak T cell response. The whole spike protein was spanned by vaccine-associated CD4 TCRs, and dominant responses were seen in regions 160-218 and 743-854. Participants were mostly white British, with more females than males. The authors suggested clonal diversity may have been underestimated.

Explained via the paper, the time point label denotes: about 28 days (+/-7) after the second vaccine dose. AZD1222 recipients given second doses at about 4 weeks or at about 12 weeks were pooled, since spike-specific TCR depth and breadth were not found to differ between the two schedules. Vaccinee samples were obtained from the UK trials COV001 and COV002, which included a single-blind randomized controlled phase 2/3 trial of AZD1222 (ChAdOx1 nCoV-19) in healthy adults. For TCRbeta chain sequencing, PBMC samples from trial participants were taken at day 0 and at day 28 after the second dose. Of note for this clone: Its cognate antigen has yet to be identified. The record has no base qualities; no much larger clone is one base away.

CDR1 is given as SEHNR and CDR2 as FQNEAQ, both from the germline V gene (reference sequence). The junction carries 10 bases between V and J, which are trimmed by 4 bases and 4 bases respectively. The CDR3 runs 13 amino acids, cysteine and phenylalanine included. Of all the DNA, just the CDR3 is kept, 39 bases in frame from base 1. The CDR3 regions of human TCRbeta chains were analyzed by immunosequencing. The original methods were these. TCRs in the repertoires were compared against a reference library of SARS-CoV-2-specific TCRs that had been generated with the MIRA antigen-specificity platform. Breadth meant the fraction of unique TCRs that were SARS-CoV-2-associated, whereas depth meant the fraction of total T cells that were SARS-CoV-2-associated. Each spike-specific TCR was assigned to its reactive spike region and to a CD4 or CD8 class using the MIRA data. Log10-transformed breadth and depth values were compared by one-way ANOVA with Sidak's multiple comparisons tests. The table was pulled from immuneACCESS by TCRdb, which kept in-frame rearrangements only. Such tables lose some clones; where checked, under half of the loss comes from unresolved V genes, and the rest has no known cause. V and J calls and clone size follow that table, whereas D and trimming were derived from the DNA. Here the sample has 80,000 to 95,000 clones; 88% occur a single time. Clones ranked in the top ten supply 6.9% of the sample.

This TCR was sampled from an adult who received the AZD1222 COVID-19 vaccine. Here the chain combines TRBV7-9 and TRBJ1-2; too little of a D gene remains to name it. The sample consisted of peripheral blood, taken 28 days after the second AZD1222 dose. The encoded CDR3 is CASSSSAVYGYTF. The nucleotides read TGTGCCAGCAGCTCAAGTGCGGTCTATGGCTACACCTTC.